Below, 23 T cell receptor beta chains from the same sample are listed, as sequenced in a study of T-cell reconstitution after alpha-beta-depleted transplantation in children. The authors prepared the TCRbeta library with unique molecular identifiers. MiXCR, applied by TCRdb to the PCR reads, yields one record per CDR3 protein. The top ten hold roughly 5.1% of the sample, which has some 240,000 distinct CDR3 sequences, approximately 9.7% seen once. The sample consisted of PBMCs from the stem cell graft donor, taken from the stem cell graft. All receptors derive from a human donor who donated a stem cell graft to a child with SCID.

This clonotype was recorded at least ten times. The chain is built from TRBV18 and TRBJ2-7; 7 nucleotides line up with TRBD2. The ends lost 2 bases at V and 1 base at J; junction bases unmatched: 5. Germline values: CDR1 KGHSH, CDR2 LQKENI. This CDR3 contains 15 residues. Here the CDR3 DNA reads TGTGCCAGCTCACCAGCCGGGGGGTTTTCCTACGAGCAGTACTTC. Its protein product is CASSPAGGFSYEQYF.

This clonotype has ten or more counts. The J gene is TRBJ1-3, the V gene TRBV29-1, with 10 bases identical to TRBD1. The germline V gene has CDR1 SQVTM and CDR2 ANQGSEA. V trimming: 4 bases; J trimming: 1 base; junction bases outside the gene matches: 1. The CDR3 consists of 14 residues. The CDR3 protein is CSVGGQGSGNTIYF. The CDR3 DNA reads TGCAGCGTTGGGGGACAGGGGTCTGGAAACACCATATATTTT. Complete variable domain (other parts from reference TRBV29-1 and TRBJ1-3): SAVISQKPSRDICQRGTSLTIQCQVDSQVTMMFWYRQQPGQSLTLIATANQGSEATYESGFVIDKFPISRPNLTFSTLTVSNMSPEDSSIYLCSVGGQGSGNTIYFGEGSWLTVV.

Ten or more counts support this clonotype. The rearrangement links TRBV5-1 to TRBJ2-1; 7 bases fit TRBD1. Per the germline V gene, CDR1 is SGHRS and CDR2 is YFSETQ. This CDR3 contains 15 residues. The trim removed 2 bases at V and 4 bases at J, leaving 6 bases unmatched. The CDR3 protein is CASSLEGQPYNEQFF. CDR3 nucleotides: TGCGCCAGCAGCTTAGAGGGACAGCCGTACAATGAGCAGTTCTTC.

This clonotype was seen ten or more times. The chain combines TRBV6-4 with TRBJ2-2; TRBD2 aligns across 8 bases. The germline V gene has CDR1 MRHNA and CDR2 SNTAGT. The V gene end was trimmed by 7 bases and the J gene end by 4 bases; junction bases not matched to a gene: 8. The CDR3 loop spans 15 amino acids. CDR3 loop: CASTPVAGGTGELFF. DNA of the CDR3: TGTGCCAGCACTCCCGTGGCGGGGGGCACCGGGGAGCTGTTTTTT.

The chain joins TRBV27 to TRBJ1-2; 12 bases match TRBD1. The CDR3 has 15 amino acids. CDR1 is MNHEY and CDR2 is SMNVEV in the germline V gene (reference sequence). Trimming took 7 bases from V and 4 from J; bases not matched to a gene: 7. CDR3 nucleotides: TGTGCCAGCAAAGGGACAGGGGGCGCGAGCTATGGCTACACCTTC. Translating gives CASKGTGGASYGYTF.

This clonotype was picked up many times. The J gene is TRBJ1-2, the V gene TRBV19; no reliable D call. Between the trimmed V and J ends, which lost 6 bases and 4 bases, there was a span of 12 bases. Germline CDR1 LNHDA, CDR2 SQIVND (reference sequence). This CDR3 has 13 residues. The CDR3 DNA is TGTGCCAGTAGCCCGGACGGACGCTATGGCTACACCTTC. Residues: CASSPDGRYGYTF. Together with reference TRBV19 and TRBJ1-2, the CDR3 gives the full variable domain: DGGITQSPKYLFRKEGQNVTLSCEQNLNHDAMYWYRQDPGQGLRLIYYSQIVNDFQKGDIAEGYSVSREKKESFPLTVTSAQKNPTAFYLCASSPDGRYGYTFGSGTRLTVV.

This clonotype was counted at least ten times. The chain recombines TRBV12-3 or TRBV12-4 with TRBJ1-2, with D possibly TRBD1 on 6 matching bases. The CDR3 sequence is 16 residues long. The V end lost 6 bases, the J end lost 0 bases, and 17 bases lay between the germline ends. CDR3 protein: CASRPGGAEANYGYTF. The CDR3 nucleotides read TGTGCCAGCAGACCGGGGGGGGCAGAAGCTAACTATGGCTACACCTTC.

This chain connects TRBV19 to TRBJ1-1; D call uncertain. The length of the CDR3 is 13 residues. Trimming pared 6 bases from V and 0 bases from J, leaving 8 bases between. CDR1 LNHDA and CDR2 SQIVND come from the germline V gene (reference sequence). The CDR3 reads CASRGRVNTEAFF. CDR3 DNA: TGTGCCAGTAGGGGCAGAGTGAACACTGAAGCTTTCTTT.

This clonotype was seen at least ten times. The rearrangement links TRBV20-1 to TRBJ1-1; 7 bases are a match to TRBD1. Germline V gene data show CDR1 as DFQATT and CDR2 as SNEGSKA (reference sequence). This CDR3 has 13 residues. V was pared by 8 bases and J by 1 base, with 7 bases of the junction left unmatched. The CDR3 DNA sequence: TGCAGTCTATCGGACAGGCAGAACACTGAAGCTTTCTTT. Translation: CSLSDRQNTEAFF.

V and J are TRBV12-3 or TRBV12-4 and TRBJ2-7; D unclear. Trimming took off 1 base at V and 0 bases at J, with 13 bases between the two ends. There are 16 residues in the CDR3. The CDR3 nucleotides are TGTGCCAGCAGTTTAGTTGGCAGGAAATCCTCCTACGAGCAGTACTTC. It yields the protein CASSLVGRKSSYEQYF.

This clonotype was seen repeatedly, ten times or more. The chain links TRBV7-9 to TRBJ1-2; the D gene is possibly TRBD1 (5 bases). The V gene's germline CDR1 is SEHNR and CDR2 FQNEAQ (reference sequence). Trimming took 4 bases from V and 1 from J, leaving 13 bases between them. This CDR3 spans 15 amino acids. The CDR3: CASSSSGTINYGYTF. The CDR3, as DNA: TGTGCCAGCAGCTCCTCCGGGACGATTAACTATGGCTACACCTTC.

In this sample, this clonotype turned up many times. The chain uses TRBV12-3 or TRBV12-4 and TRBJ2-3; D might be TRBD1 (6 bases). The V end lost 5 bases, the J end lost 14 bases, and 20 bases lay between the germline ends. This CDR3 is built from 13 residues. CDR3 sequence reads: CASSQGVQGPGYF. The CDR3 DNA reads TGTGCCAGCAGTCAAGGAGTACAGGGCCCCGGGTATTTT.

There are many counts of this clonotype. V usage is TRBV5-1 and J usage is TRBJ2-1, with D tentatively TRBD1 (5 bases). Germline CDR1 is SGHRS and CDR2 is YFSETQ. This CDR3 has 13 residues. Trimming took off 6 bases at V and 4 bases at J, with 11 bases between the two ends. CDR3: CASTQTGYNEQFF. CDR3 in DNA: TGCGCCAGCACTCAAACAGGTTACAATGAGCAGTTCTTC.

This clonotype has a count of ten or more. The chain couples TRBV7-9 to TRBJ2-3; TRBD1 is a possible D gene (6 bases). This CDR3 is 15 amino acids long. Germline CDR1 reads SEHNR; CDR2 reads FQNEAQ (reference sequence). V lost 5 bases and J 0 bases, leaving 12 bases between the germline ends. This CDR3 reads CASSPPGVSTDTQYF. CDR3 bases: TGTGCCAGCAGCCCCCCAGGGGTGAGCACAGATACGCAGTATTTT.

This clonotype was seen repeatedly, ten times or more. The gene calls are TRBV5-1 and TRBJ2-7; a weak D match, TRBD1 (6 bases). Trimming removed 2 bases at V and 0 bases at J, with 18 bases between. The CDR3 is 17 amino acids. Looked up from germline, CDR1 is SGHRS and CDR2 is YFSETQ. The CDR3 loop reads CASSFLVTGSSSYEQYF. The CDR3 region has the DNA TGCGCCAGCAGCTTTCTGGTCACAGGGTCGAGCTCCTACGAGCAGTACTTC. Complete variable domain (other parts from reference TRBV5-1 and TRBJ2-7): KAGVTQTPRYLIKTRGQQVTLSCSPISGHRSVSWYQQTPGQGLQFLFEYFSETQRNKGNFPGRFSGRQFSNSRSEMNVSTLELGDSALYLCASSFLVTGSSSYEQYFGPGTRLTVT.

Ten or more counts support this clonotype. The chain joins TRBV14 to TRBJ1-4; D might be TRBD1 (5 bases). CDR3 length: 17 residues. Germline V lookup: CDR1 SGHDN, CDR2 FVKESK. Trimming cost V 4 bases and J 7 bases, with 22 bases left between them. CDR3 loop: CASSRDLAGKSSEKLFF. Written as DNA, the CDR3 is TGTGCCAGCAGCCGAGATCTCGCAGGGAAGTCGAGTGAAAAACTGTTTTTT.

For this clonotype: A read error may explain this, as a much larger clone is one base away. The CDR3 ends on some other residue instead of the conserved phenylalanine or tryptophan, so this is likely a read error. The gene calls are TRBV7-8 and TRBJ2-7; D ambiguous. V shed 3 bases and J shed 4 bases, with 7 bases lying between them. This CDR3 has 12 amino acids. The V gene's germline CDR1 is SGHVS and CDR2 FQNEAQ. CDR3 coding DNA: TGTGCCAGCAGCTTGTGGGCTTACGAGCAGTACTCC. This translates into CASSLWAYEQYS.

This clonotype showed up just once. This may be a read error, as it is one base from a much larger clone. CDR3 bases: TGCAGCGTTGAACAGAGGGGGGTCGGGCAGTCCTTC. Residues: CSVEQRGVGQSF. The chain combines TRBV29-1 with TRBJ2-1; D is tentatively TRBD1 or TRBD2 (6 bases each). The CDR3 spans 12 residues. Germline CDR1 SQVTM, CDR2 ANQGSEA.

There are many counts of this clonotype. The chain has TRBV7-8 and TRBJ2-3, with 10 bases fitting TRBD2. This CDR3 has 17 residues. CDR1 SGHVS and CDR2 FQNEAQ come from the germline V gene. The junction had 6 bases not matched to a gene; V was cut back by 2 bases and J by 1 base. CDR3 amino acids: CASSLLGLAVGTDTQYF. CDR3 DNA: TGTGCCAGCAGCTTACTCGGACTAGCGGTCGGCACAGATACGCAGTATTTT.

This clonotype was seen at least ten times. V and J are TRBV12-3 or TRBV12-4 and TRBJ1-2; perhaps TRBD1 as D (5 bases). With 3 bases removed from V and 4 bases from J, the gap between germline ends came to 9 bases. The CDR3 is made up of 13 amino acids. The CDR3 bases are TGTGCCAGCAGTTTCGGCAGGGCCTATGGCTACACCTTC. Protein sequence: CASSFGRAYGYTF.

This clonotype was found many times. The chain couples TRBV7-3 to TRBJ2-3; D gene ambiguous. CDR1 SGHTA and CDR2 FQGTGA come from the germline V gene. This CDR3 has 14 amino acids. V shed 4 bases and J shed 3 bases, with 11 bases lying between them. Here the CDR3 DNA reads TGTGCCAGCAGCTCTGAGACCACGACAGATACGCAGTATTTT. Translation: CASSSETTTDTQYF.

This clonotype was observed many times. The CDR3 DNA sequence: TGCGCCAGCAGCGCAACAACGAACACTGAAGCTTTCTTT. It encodes CASSATTNTEAFF. The V call is TRBV5-1, the J call TRBJ1-1; D is undetermined. In germline, CDR1 is SGHRS, CDR2 YFSETQ. Trimming took 4 bases from V and 1 from J, leaving 8 bases between them. The CDR3 consists of 13 residues. The variable domain in full, completed from reference TRBV5-1 and TRBJ1-1, reads KAGVTQTPRYLIKTRGQQVTLSCSPISGHRSVSWYQQTPGQGLQFLFEYFSETQRNKGNFPGRFSGRQFSNSRSEMNVSTLELGDSALYLCASSATTNTEAFFGQGTRLTVV.

This clonotype was seen repeatedly, ten times or more. The chain couples TRBV7-3 to TRBJ1-2; a possible D gene is TRBD1 (6 bases). Germline V gene sequence: CDR1 SGHTA, CDR2 FQGTGA. The ends were cut back, 5 bases at V and 1 base at J, with 23 bases in the middle. The CDR3 is 18 amino acids. In nucleotides, the CDR3 is TGTGCCAGCAGCCCAAGCCCCGGGGGGCAGCTATTTAACTATGGCTACACCTTC. Protein sequence: CASSPSPGGQLFNYGYTF.